Following are 11 T cell receptor beta chains from one sample sequenced in a study of T cell repertoires in cytomegalovirus infection. A single record per CDR3 protein comes from TCRdb applying MiXCR to the reads. The sample holds more than 65,000 distinct CDR3 sequences, around 49% seen once. Which antigens these TCRs recognize remains unknown. The starting material was CD8+ T cells from cultured PBMCs, obtained from culture after CMV antigen stimulation. Receptors originate from a human donor in good health (CMV status not recorded). Some clones in this sample may be carry-over from other donors' samples.

The genes are TRBV5-6 and TRBJ1-2; TRBD1 aligns across 7 bases. The CDR3 length is 13 residues. Germline values: CDR1 SGHDT, CDR2 YYEEEE. V trimming: 5 bases; J trimming: 7 bases; junction bases outside the gene matches: 8. CDR3 in DNA: TGTGCCAGCAGTGGACAGGATTTGCGTGGCTACACCTTC. Encoded protein: CASSGQDLRGYTF.

This clonotype was seen more than once but under ten times. CDR3 in DNA: TGTGCCAGCAGTTTATCGCCAGGGACAGTCTACGAGCAGTACTTC. Amino acid sequence: CASSLSPGTVYEQYF. The V call is TRBV27, the J call TRBJ2-7; 7 bases fit TRBD1. With 0 bases clipped from V and 3 bases from J, the junction kept 5 bases outside the gene matches. This CDR3 region has 15 residues. Germline assignment: CDR1 MNHEY and CDR2 SMNVEV (reference sequence).

The table lists this clonotype with a few counts. This sequence joins TRBV12-3 or TRBV12-4 and TRBJ1-4; TRBD1 might be the D (5 bases). V dropped 6 bases and J dropped 0 bases, with 17 bases sitting between them. The CDR3 is 17 amino acids. CDR3 bases: TGTGCCAGCAGCGGGGGGTTGGGAATTACAACTAATGAAAAACTGTTTTTT. Translation gives CASSGGLGITTNEKLFF.

The chain combines TRBV19 with TRBJ2-2; no firm D call. The ends were cut back, 6 bases at V and 7 bases at J, with 15 bases in the middle. CDR3 size: 14 residues. Germline V CDR1 and CDR2: LNHDA, SQIVND (reference sequence). The CDR3 DNA is TGTGCCAGTAGCCCCCGACACCTTGGCGGGGAGCTGTTTTTT. Its translation is CASSPRHLGGELFF.

The rearrangement uses TRBV7-3 and TRBJ2-2; 7 bases line up with TRBD2. This CDR3 spans 13 amino acids. V shed 11 bases and J 3 bases; nucleotides not matched to a gene: 6. The V gene's germline CDR1 is SGHTA and CDR2 FQGTGA. CDR3 loop: CASSGGDTGELFF. Written as DNA, the CDR3 is TGTGCCTCATCGGGAGGCGACACCGGGGAGCTGTTTTTT.

This clonotype was picked up a small number of times. The genes are TRBV11-2 and TRBJ2-5; D might be TRBD1 (5 bases). The CDR3 has 12 residues. Germline-derived CDR1 and CDR2 are SGHAT and FQNNGV. Trimming removed 8 bases from V and 4 bases from J, with 11 bases in between. In DNA form, the CDR3 reads TGTGCCAGCCTCGACCAGGGAGAGACCCAGTACTTC. Its translation is CASLDQGETQYF. The full variable domain, with the rest looked up from reference TRBV11-2 and TRBJ2-5, is EAGVAQSPRYKIIEKRQSVAFWCNPISGHATLYWYQQILGQGPKLLIQFQNNGVVDDSQLPKDRFSAERLKGVDSTLKIQPAKLEDSAVYLCASLDQGETQYFGPGTRLLVL.

The chain is built from TRBV27 and TRBJ1-2, with D possibly TRBD1 on 5 matching bases. The length of the CDR3 is 14 residues. Trimming removed 6 bases at V and 8 bases at J, with 19 bases between. CDR1 is MNHEY and CDR2 is SMNVEV in the germline V gene (reference sequence). The CDR3 coding sequence is TGTGCCAGCAGGCTATCGGGACCCGAAGAGGGCTACACCTTC. As protein: CASRLSGPEEGYTF.

This clonotype was detected a few times. The chain employs TRBV6-1 and TRBJ2-7; 12 bases map to TRBD2. Germline CDR1 and CDR2: MNHNS and SASEGT. V lost 0 bases to trimming and J lost 3 bases; unmatched junction nucleotides: 9. The CDR3 sequence is 18 residues long. CDR3 nucleotide sequence: TGTGCCAGCAGTGAAGCGGACCTAGGACTAGCGGGGATCTACGAGCAGTACTTC. This translates into CASSEADLGLAGIYEQYF.

In DNA, the CDR3 is TGTGCCAGCAGCTTAGGCGGTACCCCCGGTGAGCAGTACTTC. Translation: CASSLGGTPGEQYF. The rearrangement joins TRBV11-2 to TRBJ2-7; D is undetermined. Germline V gene lookup returns CDR1 SGHAT and CDR2 FQNNGV. The ends were cut back, 1 base at V and 7 bases at J, with 14 bases in the middle. The CDR3 sequence is 14 residues long.

The chain has TRBV7-9 and TRBJ1-5; no clear D. Germline loops: CDR1 SEHNR, CDR2 FQNEAQ (reference sequence). Trimming removed 1 base at V and 7 bases at J, with 11 bases between. CDR3 size: 14 residues. The CDR3 bases are TGTGCCAGCAGCTTAGAGGTAACTAGACAGCCCCAGCATTTT. Residues: CASSLEVTRQPQHF.

The V and J genes are TRBV6-1 and TRBJ1-2; D not certain. Germline V gives CDR1 MNHNS, CDR2 SASEGT. Trimming shortened V by 3 bases and J by 4 bases, and 15 bases separated the two germline ends. CDR3 length equals 15 residues. CDR3 residues: CASSDWAETIYGYTF. CDR3 nucleotides: TGTGCCAGCAGTGATTGGGCAGAGACGATCTATGGCTACACCTTC.